What follows are 8 T cell receptor beta chains derived from one specimen sequenced in a study of blood T cell repertoires in COVID-19. Using immunoSEQ multiplex PCR, the repertoire was profiled, and TCRdb retains in-frame clones only, with some absent. Of more than 55,000 clones in the sample, around three quarters were seen once. Sequencing used peripheral blood. These receptors originate from a human donor in a cohort sampled during active COVID-19.

The chain carries TRBV4-3 and TRBJ2-5, with D possibly TRBD1 on 6 matching bases. The CDR3 totals 15 residues. Trimming left V 0 bases short and J 4 bases short, with 12 bases between. In germline, CDR1 is LGHNA, CDR2 YSLEER. The CDR3 reads CASSQEGRGRETQYF. In DNA, the CDR3 is TGCGCCAGCAGCCAAGAAGGCAGGGGTCGAGAGACCCAGTACTTC.

Comments on this clone: Its ends do not fully match the called genes, so a read error is possible. The chain couples TRBV29-1 to TRBJ2-7; D unresolved. The germline V gene encodes CDR1 SQVTM and CDR2 ANQGSEA. The CDR3 is 15 residues long. CDR3 protein: CSAGIGQFGSDEQYF. The CDR3 DNA reads as TGCAGCGCAGGAATTGGGCAGTTCGGCTCCGACGAGCAGTACTTC.

This clone was counted once. This sequence joins TRBV29-1 and TRBJ1-2, with a tentative D call TRBD1 (5 bases). The germline V and J ends were trimmed by 1 base and 8 bases, with 8 bases remaining between them. CDR1 is SQVTM and CDR2 is ANQGSEA in the germline V gene. The CDR3 sequence is 11 residues long. CDR3: CSVEVREGYTF. For the CDR3, the DNA is TGCAGCGTTGAAGTCAGGGAAGGCTACACCTTC.

V usage is TRBV19 and J usage is TRBJ1-5; TRBD1 matches at 8 bases. Germline V lookup: CDR1 LNHDA, CDR2 SQIVND (reference sequence). With 10 bases clipped from V and 7 bases from J, the junction kept 15 bases outside the gene matches. The CDR3 spans 15 residues. CDR3 region: CANTIRDRSRQPQHF. DNA for the CDR3: TGTGCCAATACCATCCGGGACAGGAGTAGGCAGCCCCAGCATTTT.

V is TRBV5-8 and J is TRBJ2-2; D call uncertain. Deletions cut 0 bases from V and 6 bases from J, with 9 bases between. Germline lookup yields CDR1 SGHTS and CDR2 YDEGEE. The CDR3 extends over 14 amino acids. The CDR3 is CASSLALGPGELFF. CDR3 in DNA: TGTGCCAGCAGCTTGGCCCTCGGTCCCGGGGAGCTGTTTTTT.

The chain combines TRBV6-5 with TRBJ2-5; the D is unclear. Germline CDR1 reads MNHEY; CDR2 reads SVGAGI. With 0 bases removed from V and 4 bases from J, the gap between germline ends came to 9 bases. The CDR3 covers 14 residues. The CDR3 protein is CASSYSLTGETQYF. The CDR3 coding sequence is TGTGCCAGCAGTTACTCCCTTACGGGAGAGACCCAGTACTTC.

This clone was observed a few times. The chain uses TRBV25-1 and TRBJ2-3; no clear D. Between the trimmed V and J ends, which lost 6 bases and 2 bases, there was a span of 15 bases. Looked up from germline, CDR1 is MGHDK and CDR2 is SYGVNS. The CDR3 contains 15 residues. The CDR3 is CASRFPTVLTDTQYF. As DNA, the CDR3 is TGTGCCAGCAGGTTTCCTACAGTGCTCACAGATACGCAGTATTTT.

This chain links TRBV9 with TRBJ2-3, with 8 nucleotides matching TRBD2. Unmatched junction bases numbered 6, after V lost 0 bases and J lost 6 bases. Per the germline V gene, CDR1 is SGDLS and CDR2 is YYNGEE. This CDR3 has 15 residues. CDR3 bases: TGTGCCAGCAGCGTAGCCGGGAGGGGGTTGGATACGCAGTATTTT. Encoded protein: CASSVAGRGLDTQYF.